This T cell receptor beta chain was sequenced in a study of long-term antiretroviral therapy in people with HIV. Turning to the study itself: A decade or so separates the oldest specimens from the later 2015 immediate-ART recommendation. Points from the study as a whole: Diversity remained lower than transplant donor controls, even though it increased after ART. Blood obtained between about 2004 and 2018 may reflect older ART regimens.

About this clone itself: As yet, its antigen is unknown.

One or more pre-ART and two or more post-ART PBMC samples were available from each donor. Survey-level immunoSEQ v3.0 assays were run. The assay was immunoSEQ multiplex PCR, and TCRdb's table has in-frame clones only and misses some. The data contain some 22,000 clones, 79% of them seen just once; the ten biggest clones take up about 9.4%. Trimming removed 0 bases at V and 1 base at J, with 7 bases between. The CDR3 totals 14 residues. Germline CDR1 reads SGHNT; CDR2 reads YYREEE (reference sequence). Here the sequenced sample was unsorted PBMCs, taken 4.1 years after starting antiretroviral therapy. The chain links TRBV5-4 to TRBJ1-1; no firm D call. The receptor was derived from a woman aged 35 to 49 with HIV. The CDR3 DNA reads TGTGCCAGCAGCTTGGGATCAGAGAACACTGAAGCTTTCTTT. This codes for CASSLGSENTEAFF.